These T cell receptor beta chains were read from a single sample in a study of shared clonotypes between healthy human individuals. Repertoires were generated with immunoSEQ multiplex PCR, while TCRdb's copy carries only in-frame clones and drops some. The sample lists hundreds of thousands of clones, 96% seen once, with roughly 0.12% in the top ten. The specimen was naive CD8+ T cells sorted from blood. The receptors were gathered from a woman aged 25 to 39 in good health. Both conserved end residues are part of each CDR3. A D gene is named only where the DNA matches it firmly. Clone size is not always given. Where it is, it says once, few, many or a class for expanded clones.

j_call | d_call | clone_size | v_call | cdr3_aa | cdr3_nt
TRBJ2-7 | TRBD1 | once | TRBV27 | CASRHSRQGFGYEQYF | TGTGCCAGCAGACACAGCCGACAGGGGTTTGGTTACGAGCAGTACTTC
TRBJ2-5 | - | - | TRBV7-9 | CASSPEGRETQYF | TGTGCCAGCAGCCCAGAGGGGAGGGAGACCCAGTACTTC
TRBJ1-5 | - | - | TRBV2 | CASSESVHSLHQGSNQPQHF | TGTGCCAGCAGTGAATCGGTGCACAGCTTACACCAGGGTAGCAATCAGCCCCAGCATTTT
TRBJ2-7 | - | - | TRBV13 | CASSLTGTELIAEQYF | TGTGCCAGCAGCTTAACAGGGACCGAGCTGATAGCCGAGCAGTACTTC
TRBJ2-7 | - | - | TRBV11-2 | CASSLVASALEQYF | TGTGCCAGCAGCTTAGTAGCTAGCGCCCTCGAGCAGTACTTC
TRBJ2-7 | - | - | TRBV7-9 | CASLGTHSPYEQYF | TGTGCCAGCCTCGGGACCCACAGCCCCTACGAGCAGTACTTC
TRBJ2-7 | TRBD2 | - | TRBV2 | CASSDRGTGTSGSSYEQYF | TGTGCCAGCAGTGATAGGGGGACAGGGACTAGCGGGAGCTCCTACGAGCAGTACTTC
TRBJ2-5 | TRBD2 | - | TRBV5-1 | CASSLPAGLAGALETQYF | TGCGCCAGCAGCTTGCCCGCTGGACTAGCGGGAGCACTAGAGACCCAGTACTTC
TRBJ2-7 | - | - | TRBV25-1 | CASSNSYEQYF | TGTGCCAGCAGTAACTCCTACGAGCAGTACTTC
TRBJ2-1 | TRBD1 | - | TRBV9 | CASSVRTGMEVLNEQFF | TGTGCCAGCAGCGTGCGGACAGGGATGGAGGTTCTCAATGAGCAGTTCTTC
TRBJ2-2 | - | once | TRBV6-1 | CASSEAGDINTGELFF | TGTGCCAGCAGTGAAGCGGGGGACATTAACACCGGGGAGCTGTTTTTT
TRBJ2-1 | TRBD2 | - | TRBV19 | CASSFTGTSVYNEQFF | TGTGCCAGTAGTTTCACCGGGACTAGCGTATACAATGAGCAGTTCTTC
TRBJ2-6 | - | - | TRBV23-1 | CASSPRGSASRSGANVLTF | TGCGCCAGCAGTCCACGAGGCAGCGCCTCGCGATCTGGGGCCAACGTCCTGACTTTC
TRBJ1-5 | - | - | TRBV9 | CASSPRVDQPQHF | TGTGCCAGCAGCCCTCGAGTGGATCAGCCCCAGCATTTT
TRBJ1-5 | - | once | TRBV19 | CASTPGPGWGQSSNQPQHF | TGTGCCAGTACCCCCGGGCCCGGTTGGGGACAAAGTAGCAATCAGCCCCAGCATTTT